The 26 T cell receptor beta chains listed next were all sequenced from one sample in a study of blood T cell repertoires in COVID-19. Assay: immunoSEQ multiplex PCR; the TCRdb copy retains only in-frame clones and omits some. This sample has about 270,000 clones, with approximately 91% found just once. Input material: PBMCs or T cells enriched from blood (not recorded which). Receptors originate from a woman between 35 and 50 years old with acute COVID-19.

This clone was observed once. The chain employs TRBV19 and TRBJ1-3; D remains unclear. V was clipped by 3 bases and J by 2 bases, with 11 bases between them. The CDR3 runs to 15 residues. The germline CDR1 and CDR2 sequences are LNHDA and SQIVND (reference sequence). The CDR3 bases are TGTGCCAGTAGTATTACCGGGAGCACTGGAAACACCATATATTTT. Residues: CASSITGSTGNTIYF.

CDR3 sequence: CASSLRLAGRADTQYF. In DNA, the CDR3 is TGTGCCAGCAGCTTAAGACTAGCGGGGCGCGCGGATACGCAGTATTTT. The chain uses TRBV7-2 and TRBJ2-3; 11 positions agree with TRBD2. Looked up from germline, CDR1 is SGHTA and CDR2 is FQGNSA. J was trimmed by 6 bases and V by 2 bases; bases with no gene match: 7. The CDR3 length is 16 residues.

The chain carries TRBV2 and TRBJ2-1; TRBD2 might be the D (5 bases). The V and J ends lost 0 bases and 0 bases respectively, with 12 bases between them. This CDR3 contains 17 residues. In germline, CDR1 is SNHLY, CDR2 FYNNEI. CDR3 nucleotides: TGTGCCAGCAGTGAAGCTCCAGGACTGCGCTCCTACAATGAGCAGTTCTTC. As protein: CASSEAPGLRSYNEQFF.

V is TRBV18 and J is TRBJ2-7, with 11 nucleotides matching TRBD2. The CDR3 runs to 16 residues. The J segment lost 5 bases and the V segment lost 3 bases, leaving 9 bases of the junction unmatched. The germline V gene has CDR1 KGHSH and CDR2 LQKENI. In DNA, the CDR3 is TGTGCCAGCTCACCGAATAGCGGGAGGGCTTGGGACGAGCAGTACTTC. It translates to CASSPNSGRAWDEQYF.

V gene TRBV7-9 combines with J gene TRBJ1-1; D is unresolved. The CDR3 contains 15 residues. From germline, CDR1 is SEHNR and CDR2 FQNEAQ (reference sequence). V was trimmed by 1 base and J by 0 bases, leaving 9 bases between them. Here the CDR3 reads CASSLVNSMNTEAFF. The CDR3 DNA is TGTGCCAGCAGCTTAGTCAACTCCATGAACACTGAAGCTTTCTTT.

The chain uses TRBV5-1 and TRBJ2-1; TRBD2 aligns across 8 bases. CDR3 size: 15 residues. The J segment lost 3 bases and the V segment lost 5 bases, leaving 7 bases of the junction unmatched. Germline lookup yields CDR1 SGHRS and CDR2 YFSETQ. The CDR3 nucleotides are TGCGCCAGCAGTTTGACACTAGCGGACTACAATGAGCAGTTCTTC. Its translation is CASSLTLADYNEQFF.

This clone was seen more than once but under ten times. The V gene is TRBV6-2 or TRBV6-3, the J gene TRBJ1-2; 7 positions match TRBD1. Trimming cost V 5 bases and J 2 bases; bases outside gene matches: 11. This CDR3 is 16 amino acids long. Germline assignment: CDR1 MNHEY and CDR2 SVGEGT. The DNA of the CDR3 is TGTGCCAGCAGTCGCAACCCGGGACAGATAAACTATGGCTACACCTTC. Protein: CASSRNPGQINYGYTF.

This chain connects TRBV27 to TRBJ1-1; D gene ambiguous. V lost 0 bases and J 2 bases, leaving 10 bases between the germline ends. The germline V gene encodes CDR1 MNHEY and CDR2 SMNVEV (reference sequence). CDR3 length: 15 amino acids. The CDR3 nucleotides are TGTGCCAGCAGTTTATCAGGGAGGGCTAACACTGAAGCTTTCTTT. It encodes CASSLSGRANTEAFF.

This clone was observed once. The chain recombines TRBV27 with TRBJ1-1, with D possibly being TRBD1 (5 bases). The CDR3 length is 14 residues. Germline V gene data show CDR1 as MNHEY and CDR2 as SMNVEV (reference sequence). The V end was cut by 2 bases, the J end by 1 base, with 8 bases between. CDR3: CASSLKGSNTEAFF. The DNA for the CDR3 is TGTGCCAGCAGTTTAAAGGGGTCGAACACTGAAGCTTTCTTT.

CDR3 residues: CASSPTRPGQGNYGYTF. The CDR3 region has the DNA TGTGCCAGCTCACCGACGCGCCCGGGACAGGGGAACTATGGCTACACCTTC. The chain combines TRBV18 with TRBJ1-2, with TRBD1 matching 10 bases. V shed 3 bases, J shed 2 bases, and the junction held 9 bases outside the gene matches. Germline loops: CDR1 KGHSH, CDR2 LQKENI. The CDR3 is 17 residues long.

The chain recombines TRBV3-1 (or the pseudogene TRBV3-2) with TRBJ2-7, with a weak D call TRBD1 (5 bases). V was cut by 5 bases and J by 4 bases, with 12 bases left in between. CDR1 is LGHDT and CDR2 is YNNKEL in the germline V gene (reference sequence). The CDR3 is made up of 13 amino acids. The chain's CDR3 is CASSKSSGYEQYF. The CDR3 nucleotides are TGTGCCAGCAGCAAGAGCTCAGGGTACGAGCAGTACTTC.

The CDR3 region has the DNA TGTGCCAGCAGTTATATCGCAGGGTGGAATCAGCCCCAGCATTTT. Translating it yields CASSYIAGWNQPQHF. This rearrangement joins TRBV6-2 or TRBV6-3 to TRBJ1-5, with D possibly matching TRBD1 (5 bases). Trimming cost V 3 bases and J 4 bases, with 13 bases left between them. Germline V CDR1 and CDR2: MNHEY, SVGEGT. The CDR3 length is 15 residues.

This chain connects TRBV7-6 to TRBJ1-2, with 11 positions matching TRBD1. This CDR3 region has 19 residues. The J segment lost 0 bases and the V segment lost 5 bases, leaving 14 bases of the junction unmatched. Per germline, CDR1 SGHVS and CDR2 FNYEAQ. The CDR3 coding sequence is TGTGCCAGCAGCCTACCGCTCGGACAGGGGGCAAACCCTAACTATGGCTACACCTTC. Protein product: CASSLPLGQGANPNYGYTF.

The chain carries TRBV19 and TRBJ1-6, with 9 bases lining up with TRBD1. Germline V gives CDR1 LNHDA, CDR2 SQIVND (reference sequence). This CDR3 has 14 amino acids. J gave up 9 bases and V 5 bases, and 5 bases lay outside the gene matches. CDR3 region: CASSASTGGSPLHF. Written as DNA, the CDR3 is TGTGCCAGTAGTGCTTCGACAGGGGGTTCACCCCTCCACTTT.

The rearrangement joins TRBV28 to TRBJ1-5; TRBD1 might be the D (5 bases). V was pared by 5 bases and J by 0 bases, with 8 bases between. Germline assignment: CDR1 MDHEN and CDR2 SYDVKM. The CDR3 covers 14 residues. The CDR3 is CASSPGFSNQPQHF. Written as DNA, the CDR3 is TGTGCCAGCAGTCCAGGGTTTAGCAATCAGCCCCAGCATTTT.

V gene TRBV28 combines with J gene TRBJ1-5; D unresolved. V gave up 6 bases and J gave up 6 bases, with 15 bases separating them. The CDR3 length is 14 residues. In germline, CDR1 is MDHEN, CDR2 SYDVKM. The CDR3 region has the DNA TGTGCCAGCAGGGAGAAACTCAAAGGTCAGCCCCAGCATTTT. Translating gives CASREKLKGQPQHF.

This chain connects TRBV28 to TRBJ1-2; D gene uncertain. The CDR3 length is 14 residues. Per the germline V gene, CDR1 is MDHEN and CDR2 is SYDVKM. V was shortened by 6 bases and J by 4 bases, with 15 bases between the two germline ends. The CDR3, as DNA: TGTGCCAGCAGCCCCCCTACAGACCTCTATGGCTACACCTTC. Translating it yields CASSPPTDLYGYTF.

The chain is built from TRBV2 and TRBJ1-2; perhaps TRBD1 as D (6 bases). Trimming shortened V by 5 bases and J by 2 bases, and 12 bases separated the two germline ends. Looked up from germline, CDR1 is SNHLY and CDR2 is FYNNEI. The CDR3 has 14 amino acids. Here the CDR3 reads CASSLQGPNYGYTF. Written as DNA, the CDR3 is TGTGCCAGCAGTCTTCAGGGGCCAAACTATGGCTACACCTTC. Together with reference TRBV2 and TRBJ1-2, the CDR3 gives the full variable domain: EPEVTQTPSHQVTQMGQEVILRCVPISNHLYFYWYRQILGQKVEFLVSFYNNEISEKSEIFDDQFSVERPDGSNFTLKIRSTKLEDSAMYFCASSLQGPNYGYTFGSGTRLTVV.

Remarks on this clone: This specimen includes other DNA sequences encoding the same CDR3. The rearrangement links TRBV2 to TRBJ1-5; 7 bases fit TRBD1. The ends lost 4 bases at V and 4 bases at J; junction bases unmatched: 1. Germline values: CDR1 SNHLY, CDR2 FYNNEI. The CDR3 sequence is 13 residues long. The chain's CDR3 is CASSGTGNQPQHF. CDR3 bases: TGTGCCAGCAGTGGGACAGGAAATCAGCCCCAGCATTTT.

The rearrangement uses TRBV3-1 (or the pseudogene TRBV3-2) and TRBJ1-2; a weak D match, TRBD1 (5 bases). V was shortened by 4 bases and J by 3 bases, with 21 bases between the two germline ends. Germline V gene sequence: CDR1 LGHDT, CDR2 YNNKEL (reference sequence). The CDR3 is 17 residues long. CDR3 amino acids: CASSPLQGTRSHYGYTF. DNA of the CDR3: TGTGCCAGCAGCCCGCTTCAGGGTACCCGGAGTCACTATGGCTACACCTTC.

V and J are TRBV5-1 and TRBJ1-1, with D maybe TRBD1 (6 bases). The CDR3 has 11 amino acids. The germline V gene has CDR1 SGHRS and CDR2 YFSETQ. Trimming removed 5 bases at V and 5 bases at J, with 7 bases between. CDR3 sequence reads: CASRGGTEAFF. The CDR3 DNA reads TGCGCCAGCAGAGGGGGTACTGAAGCTTTCTTT.

J is TRBJ2-3 and V is TRBV6-2 or TRBV6-3, with D hard to call. Germline-derived CDR1 and CDR2 are MNHEY and SVGEGT. Between the trimmed V and J ends, which lost 0 bases and 2 bases, there was a span of 6 bases. This CDR3 region has 14 residues. CDR3: CASSYSSYTDTQYF. The DNA for the CDR3 is TGTGCCAGCAGTTACTCTTCGTACACAGATACGCAGTATTTT.

The chain combines TRBV7-9 with TRBJ2-6, with 10 bases lining up with TRBD1. Germline V CDR1 and CDR2: SEHNR, FQNEAQ (reference sequence). V lost 6 bases and J lost 0; bases outside the gene matches: 8. The length of the CDR3 is 18 residues. The CDR3 sequence is CASRDRGVTVSGANVLTF. CDR3 DNA sequence: TGTGCCAGCAGGGACAGGGGGGTAACCGTCTCTGGGGCCAACGTCCTGACTTTC. The full variable domain, rest sourced from reference TRBV7-9 and TRBJ2-6, is DTGVSQNPRHKITKRGQNVTFRCDPISEHNRLYWYRQTLGQGPEFLTYFQNEAQLEKSRLLSDRFSAERPKGSFSTLEIQRTEQGDSAMYLCASRDRGVTVSGANVLTFGAGSRLTVL.

The rearrangement links TRBV29-1 to TRBJ2-5, with D maybe TRBD2 (7 bases). CDR3 length equals 16 residues. Trimming took off 1 base at V and 2 bases at J, with 17 bases between the two ends. Looked up from germline, CDR1 is SQVTM and CDR2 is ANQGSEA. The CDR3 bases are TGCAGCGTTGAAGGGAGGGGGACGCGGGGGCAAGAGACCCAGTACTTC. Translation gives CSVEGRGTRGQETQYF.

The chain recombines TRBV28 with TRBJ2-7; a weak D match, TRBD1 (6 bases). The V gene lost 4 bases and the J gene lost 0 bases, with 10 bases spanning the gap. Germline loops: CDR1 MDHEN, CDR2 SYDVKM. The CDR3 length is 14 residues. In DNA, the CDR3 is TGTGCCAGCAGTTCCCAGGGGTCCTCCTACGAGCAGTACTTC. This codes for CASSSQGSSYEQYF.

The chain employs TRBV7-6 and TRBJ2-1; 7 nucleotides match TRBD2. V was pared by 2 bases and J by 9 bases, with 1 base of the junction left unmatched. The length of the CDR3 is 12 residues. CDR1 and CDR2 from the germline V gene are SGHVS and FNYEAQ. The CDR3 protein is CASSLRLAEQFF. CDR3 bases: TGTGCCAGCAGCTTACGACTAGCTGAGCAGTTCTTC.